The sequence of this T cell receptor beta chain was determined in a study of T cells in tumors after PD-1 blockade. Across the whole study: Patients had no prior checkpoint blockade, systemic immunosuppressants, or anti-cancer therapy within 4 weeks. A subset received ongoing vismodegib 150 mg daily alongside anti-PD-1 therapy.

V was clipped by 5 bases and J by 3 bases, with 16 bases between them. Germline assignment: CDR1 MDHEN and CDR2 SYDVKM. This CDR3 is 16 amino acids long. Remarks on this clone: Its antigen remains unidentified.

The study's findings and limits: Roughly two fifths of tumor TCR clonotypes were also found in blood.

Clones were sequenced by immunoSEQ multiplex PCR, and TCRdb holds only the in-frame ones, with some missing. This table has about 47,000 clones, under 85% appearing once. The chain carries TRBV28 and TRBJ1-4; a weak D match, TRBD1 (5 bases). The receptor was derived from a human donor with advanced basal cell or squamous cell carcinoma (not recorded which). Sequencing was performed on PBMCs, taken before anti-PD-1 therapy. In DNA form, the CDR3 reads TGTGCCAGCAGTCCCAGCCAGGGAATACCTAATGAAAAACTGTTTTTT. As protein: CASSPSQGIPNEKLFF. Variable domain in full (rest from reference TRBV28 and TRBJ1-4): DVKVTQSSRYLVKRTGEKVFLECVQDMDHENMFWYRQDPGLGLRLIYFSYDVKMKEKGDIPEGYSVSREKKERFSLILESASTNQTSMYLCASSPSQGIPNEKLFFGSGTQLSVL.